Listed here are 21 T cell receptor beta chains from one sample, sequenced in a study of human versus mouse CDR3 diversity and MHC coevolution. Sequencing used immunoSEQ multiplex PCR; TCRdb keeps in-frame clones, though not all of them. The sample lists about 81,000 clones; roughly 93% were seen once. Material: naive CD4+ T cells from blood. Noted subset: CD45RO-negative CD62L-positive naive CD4 T cells. The receptors originated from a person aged 25-75 years in good health.

The V and J genes are TRBV5-5 and TRBJ2-2, with D maybe TRBD2 (5 bases). The V gene's germline CDR1 is SGHKS and CDR2 YYEKEE (reference sequence). V lost 2 bases and J 0 bases, leaving 11 bases between the germline ends. CDR3 length: 16 amino acids. The DNA of the CDR3 is TGTGCCAGCAGCTTTGACGGACTTCCGAACACCGGGGAGCTGTTTTTT. Translation: CASSFDGLPNTGELFF.

The chain uses TRBV28 and TRBJ2-7, with 11 positions matching TRBD1. Germline lookup yields CDR1 MDHEN and CDR2 SYDVKM. The CDR3 covers 14 residues. The V segment lost 8 bases and the J segment 3 bases; nucleotides outside the gene matches: 6. CDR3 DNA sequence: TGTGCCAGCCGTCAGGGACAGGGGGACTACGAGCAGTACTTC. Protein product: CASRQGQGDYEQYF.

This rearrangement joins TRBV11-2 to TRBJ2-7; TRBD1 might be the D (6 bases). CDR1 and CDR2 (germline): SGHAT, FQNNGV. The V end was cut by 5 bases, the J end by 5 bases, with 10 bases between. This CDR3 spans 12 amino acids. The DNA for the CDR3 is TGTGCCAGCAGCGCCCAGGGGAACGAGCAGTACTTC. It translates to CASSAQGNEQYF.

The V call is TRBV5-4, the J call TRBJ1-6; D gene uncertain. This CDR3 comprises 14 residues. V shed 2 bases and J shed 4 bases, with 7 bases lying between them. CDR1 is SGHNT and CDR2 is YYREEE in the germline V gene (reference sequence). For the CDR3, the DNA is TGTGCCAGCAGCTTTCTACAGTATAATTCACCCCTCCACTTT. Protein: CASSFLQYNSPLHF.

As for this clone: This same CDR3 is encoded by further DNA sequences in the sample. The genes are TRBV5-1 and TRBJ1-4, with D hard to call. Per the germline V gene, CDR1 is SGHRS and CDR2 is YFSETQ. The CDR3 loop spans 14 amino acids. Trimming removed 3 bases at V and 0 bases at J, with 6 bases between. The CDR3 reads CASSSLATNEKLFF. In DNA, the CDR3 is TGCGCCAGCAGCTCTCTAGCAACTAATGAAAAACTGTTTTTT.

The V and J genes are TRBV19 and TRBJ2-2; D call uncertain. Germline CDR1 is LNHDA and CDR2 is SQIVND (reference sequence). V lost 3 bases, J lost 6 bases, and 14 bases lay in between. There are 15 residues in the CDR3. The CDR3 region is CASSIVRSKPGELFF. The CDR3 coding sequence is TGTGCCAGTAGTATTGTTAGATCCAAACCCGGGGAGCTGTTTTTT.

The rearrangement uses TRBV7-8 and TRBJ2-1; a possible D gene is TRBD2 (6 bases). CDR3 length: 15 residues. V was trimmed by 5 bases and J by 5 bases, leaving 16 bases between them. CDR1 SGHVS and CDR2 FQNEAQ come from the germline V gene. This chain's CDR3 is CASSPGLHNNNEQFF. As DNA, the CDR3 is TGTGCCAGCAGCCCTGGACTACACAACAACAATGAGCAGTTCTTC. The complete variable domain, with remaining parts taken from reference TRBV7-8 and TRBJ2-1, reads GAGVSQSPRYKVAKRGQDVALRCDPISGHVSLFWYQQALGQGPEFLTYFQNEAQLDKSGLPSDRFFAERPEGSVSTLKIQRTQQEDSAVYLCASSPGLHNNNEQFFGPGTRLTVL.

This clone was observed once. This chain uses TRBV5-1 with TRBJ1-1; 7 nucleotides line up with TRBD1. Unmatched junction bases numbered 8, after V lost 8 bases and J lost 1 base. The CDR3 is 14 residues long. The germline V gene encodes CDR1 SGHRS and CDR2 YFSETQ. The CDR3 sequence: CASTTTGPNTEAFF. In DNA form, the CDR3 reads TGCGCCAGTACTACGACAGGGCCGAACACTGAAGCTTTCTTT.

This clone was seen only a few times. This chain links TRBV21-1 with TRBJ1-2; the listed D gene, TRBD1, was not tested against the DNA. TRBV21-1 is noted as a pseudogene. This CDR3 has 15 amino acids. The CDR3 protein is CASSSRDRDPWGYTF. For the CDR3, the DNA is TGTGCCAGCAGCTCCCGGGACAGGGACCCGTGGGGCTACACCTTC.

The V and J genes are TRBV27 and TRBJ2-1, with 8 bases fitting TRBD2. Germline lookup yields CDR1 MNHEY and CDR2 SMNVEV (reference sequence). CDR3 length: 15 residues. The ends lost 5 bases at V and 3 bases at J; junction bases unmatched: 6. The CDR3 here is CASSPTSGVYNEQFF. The CDR3 DNA is TGTGCCAGCAGTCCAACTAGCGGAGTCTACAATGAGCAGTTCTTC.

The CDR3 spells CASRTTGHSNQPQHF. The CDR3 region has the DNA TGTGCCAGCAGAACTACAGGGCATAGCAATCAGCCCCAGCATTTT. The chain is built from TRBV28 and TRBJ1-5, with D possibly matching TRBD1 (6 bases). The CDR3 contains 15 residues. Trimming cost V 6 bases and J 0 bases, with 12 bases left between them. Germline V gene lookup returns CDR1 MDHEN and CDR2 SYDVKM.

The gene calls are TRBV13 and TRBJ2-3, with 8 nucleotides matching TRBD2. This CDR3 has 14 amino acids. Germline V gives CDR1 PRHDT, CDR2 FYEKMQ (reference sequence). The ends lost 6 bases at V and 6 bases at J; junction bases unmatched: 8. This chain's CDR3 is CASRFAGGEDTQYF. CDR3 sequence (DNA): TGTGCCAGCAGGTTTGCGGGGGGCGAGGATACGCAGTATTTT.

V is TRBV7-2 and J is TRBJ1-6; the D is unclear. Germline V gives CDR1 SGHTA, CDR2 FQGNSA. V was cut by 5 bases and J by 13 bases, with 18 bases left in between. The CDR3 runs 14 residues. The CDR3 DNA reads TGTGCCAGCAGCCAAGAGTTTATAATTCGGCCCCTCCACTTT. Its protein is CASSQEFIIRPLHF.

The chain combines TRBV11-3 with TRBJ2-7; unclear D gene. CDR1 is SGHNT, CDR2 YENEEA, per germline. The V and J ends lost 5 bases and 7 bases respectively, with 15 bases between them. The CDR3 loop spans 13 amino acids. In nucleotides, the CDR3 is TGTGCCAGCAGCCGTCCCGAGACACGGGAGCAGTACTTC. It is translated as CASSRPETREQYF.

In this sample, this clone turned up a few times. J is TRBJ1-5 and V is TRBV18, with a possible D match to TRBD1 (5 bases). With 0 bases removed from V and 1 base from J, the gap between germline ends came to 13 bases. The CDR3 loop spans 17 amino acids. Germline CDR1 KGHSH, CDR2 LQKENI. As DNA, the CDR3 is TGTGCCAGCTCACCACCGGGGGGTCCAGCAAGCAATCAGCCCCAGCATTTT. This encodes CASSPPGGPASNQPQHF.

This clone was picked up a small number of times. The chain has TRBV5-4 and TRBJ2-2, with 11 bases fitting TRBD2. Unmatched junction bases numbered 4, after V lost 0 bases and J lost 6 bases. Germline loops: CDR1 SGHNT, CDR2 YYREEE (reference sequence). There are 16 residues in the CDR3. CDR3 coding DNA: TGTGCCAGCAGCTTGGCCACTAGCGGGGGCCCCGGGGAGCTGTTTTTT. This codes for CASSLATSGGPGELFF.

The chain is built from TRBV5-1 and TRBJ2-7; 8 bases fit TRBD2. The V gene end was trimmed by 1 base and the J gene end by 0 bases; junction bases not matched to a gene: 9. The V gene's germline CDR1 is SGHRS and CDR2 YFSETQ. This CDR3 is built from 17 residues. The CDR3, as DNA: TGCGCCAGCAGCTTGCCCGGGGGGGGAAAGAGCTCCTACGAGCAGTACTTC. This codes for CASSLPGGGKSSYEQYF. Based on the CDR3 plus reference TRBV5-1 and TRBJ2-7, the full variable domain is KAGVTQTPRYLIKTRGQQVTLSCSPISGHRSVSWYQQTPGQGLQFLFEYFSETQRNKGNFPGRFSGRQFSNSRSEMNVSTLELGDSALYLCASSLPGGGKSSYEQYFGPGTRLTVT.

This chain links TRBV11-2 with TRBJ1-2, with unresolved D. Germline values: CDR1 SGHAT, CDR2 FQNNGV. This CDR3 region has 12 residues. The V end lost 5 bases, the J end lost 8 bases, and 12 bases lay between the germline ends. The CDR3, as DNA: TGTGCCAGCAGCCGTGACCTGCGGGGCTACACCTTC. Translation: CASSRDLRGYTF.

The chain uses TRBV19 and TRBJ2-5, with D maybe TRBD2 (7 bases). Trimming removed 7 bases at V and 5 bases at J, with 11 bases between. The CDR3 loop spans 12 amino acids. Germline V gives CDR1 LNHDA, CDR2 SQIVND (reference sequence). The CDR3 sequence is CASMGGPETQYF. In DNA, the CDR3 is TGTGCCAGTATGGGGGGGCCGGAGACCCAGTACTTC. Looking up the rest from reference TRBV19 and TRBJ2-5 gives the full variable domain: DGGITQSPKYLFRKEGQNVTLSCEQNLNHDAMYWYRQDPGQGLRLIYYSQIVNDFQKGDIAEGYSVSREKKESFPLTVTSAQKNPTAFYLCASMGGPETQYFGPGTRLLVL.

As concerns this clone: The junction shows a germline mismatch at one end, possibly a read error. The CDR3 loop reads CASSRWGGRGAVF. The CDR3, as DNA: TGTGCCAGCAGCCGCTGGGGTGGCCGGGGAGCTGTTTTT. The V call is TRBV4-2, the J call TRBJ2-2; possible D gene TRBD2, 5 bases. CDR1 is LGHNA, CDR2 YNFKEQ, per germline. This CDR3 comprises 13 residues.

This sequence joins TRBV5-1 and TRBJ1-1; 9 nucleotides agree with TRBD1. The trim removed 3 bases at V and 8 bases at J, leaving 14 bases unmatched. Germline-derived CDR1 and CDR2 are SGHRS and YFSETQ. The CDR3 totals 16 residues. CDR3: CASSSLDLTGGKEAFF. In nucleotides, the CDR3 is TGCGCCAGCAGCTCACTAGATTTAACAGGGGGCAAGGAAGCTTTCTTT.